The 8 T cell receptor beta chains listed next were all sequenced from one sample in a study of graft-versus-host responses after intestinal transplantation. No cognate antigen is known for these TCRs. Libraries were prepared by immunoSEQ multiplex PCR; TCRdb keeps only in-frame clonotypes and omits some of them. This repertoire shows 80,000 to 100,000 clones, 91% found once; its top ten account for about 0.18%. The sample consisted of unstimulated CD4+ T cells sorted from spleen or lymph node cells, taken before transplant. The origin of the receptors is a human donor who was the organ donor for an intestinal transplant.

The V and J genes are TRBV6-1 and TRBJ2-1; TRBD2 matches at 9 bases. The CDR3 is 15 residues long. CDR1 and CDR2 (germline): MNHNS, SASEGT. V shed 2 bases, J shed 6 bases, and the junction held 5 bases outside the gene matches. DNA of the CDR3: TGTGCCAGCAGTGAATCGAGCGGGGGGCGCAATGAGCAGTTCTTC. It yields the protein CASSESSGGRNEQFF.

V is TRBV10-3 and J is TRBJ2-1, with D unclear. V shed 0 bases and J shed 11 bases, with 11 bases lying between them. From germline, CDR1 is ENHRY and CDR2 SYGVKD. The CDR3 consists of 13 residues. CDR3 DNA sequence: TGTGCCATCAGTGAGTCAGAGTCGCCTCAGCAGTTCTTC. Protein: CAISESESPQQFF.

The genes are TRBV7-2 and TRBJ2-3; 10 bases agree with TRBD2. The V gene end was trimmed by 8 bases and the J gene end by 4 bases; junction bases not matched to a gene: 9. The germline CDR1 and CDR2 sequences are SGHTA and FQGNSA. This CDR3 is built from 15 residues. The CDR3 protein is CASGSGGAWADTQYF. The CDR3 nucleotides are TGTGCCAGCGGCAGCGGGGGGGCCTGGGCAGATACGCAGTATTTT.

The CDR3 region has the DNA TGTGCCAGCAGCGTTTCAGGGGTGTACGGAAACACCATATATTTT. Protein sequence: CASSVSGVYGNTIYF. The V and J genes are TRBV9 and TRBJ1-3, with a possible D match to TRBD1 (6 bases). From germline, CDR1 is SGDLS and CDR2 YYNGEE. Deletions cut 2 bases from V and 4 bases from J, with 13 bases between. There are 15 residues in the CDR3.

This chain connects TRBV18 to TRBJ2-5; 7 bases fit TRBD1. Germline CDR1 and CDR2: KGHSH and LQKENI. V lost 6 bases and J lost 5; bases outside the gene matches: 9. The CDR3 is made up of 14 amino acids. In DNA, the CDR3 is TGTGCCAGCTCGCGCGGACAGGCCTGGGAGACCCAGTACTTC. This sequence encodes CASSRGQAWETQYF.

This chain links TRBV2 with TRBJ1-1; 8 bases fit TRBD1. Germline loops: CDR1 SNHLY, CDR2 FYNNEI. Trimming took 3 bases from V and 5 from J; bases not matched to a gene: 2. The CDR3 has 13 amino acids. CDR3 coding DNA: TGTGCCAGCAGTGACAGGGGGCATACTGAAGCTTTCTTT. Its translation is CASSDRGHTEAFF.

J is TRBJ1-2 and V is TRBV5-6; D may be TRBD1 (5 bases). Germline V gives CDR1 SGHDT, CDR2 YYEEEE. The CDR3 covers 15 residues. The V gene lost 4 bases and the J gene lost 8 bases, with 21 bases spanning the gap. In nucleotides, the CDR3 is TGTGCCAGCAGCGCGGTGGGGGAGGGCCAGAGGGGCTACACCTTC. It is translated as CASSAVGEGQRGYTF.

V and J are TRBV7-2 and TRBJ2-3; TRBD2 matches at 9 bases. This CDR3 contains 16 residues. Germline CDR1 and CDR2: SGHTA and FQGNSA. V lost 6 bases and J lost 3; bases outside the gene matches: 10. Here the CDR3 reads CASSYWGGGATDTQYF. CDR3 sequence (DNA): TGTGCCAGCAGTTATTGGGGCGGGGGGGCGACAGATACGCAGTATTTT.